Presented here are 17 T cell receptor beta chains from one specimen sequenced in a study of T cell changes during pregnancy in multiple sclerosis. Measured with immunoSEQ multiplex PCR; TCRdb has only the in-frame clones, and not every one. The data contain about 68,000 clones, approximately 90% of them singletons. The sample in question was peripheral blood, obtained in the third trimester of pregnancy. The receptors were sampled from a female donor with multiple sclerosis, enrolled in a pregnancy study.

CDR3 residues: CASSWDYNNEQFF. The CDR3 nucleotides read TGTGCCAGCAGCTGGGACTACAACAATGAGCAGTTCTTC. The chain joins TRBV7-9 to TRBJ2-1; TRBD2 agrees at 7 bases. The germline gives CDR1 SEHNR, CDR2 FQNEAQ (reference sequence). The CDR3 totals 13 residues. The ends lost 4 bases at V and 5 bases at J; junction bases unmatched: 2.

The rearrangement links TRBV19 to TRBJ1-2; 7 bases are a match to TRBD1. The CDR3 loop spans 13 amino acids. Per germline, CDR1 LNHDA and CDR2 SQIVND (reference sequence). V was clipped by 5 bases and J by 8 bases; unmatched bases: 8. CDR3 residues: CASSLTGVKGYTF. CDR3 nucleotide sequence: TGTGCCAGTAGTCTCACAGGGGTAAAAGGCTACACCTTC.

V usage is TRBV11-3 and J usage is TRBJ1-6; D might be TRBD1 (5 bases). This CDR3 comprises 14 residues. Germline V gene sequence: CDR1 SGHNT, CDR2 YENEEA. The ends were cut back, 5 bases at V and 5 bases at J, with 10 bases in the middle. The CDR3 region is CASSRQGDNSPLHF. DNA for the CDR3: TGTGCCAGCAGCCGTCAGGGCGATAATTCACCCCTCCACTTT.

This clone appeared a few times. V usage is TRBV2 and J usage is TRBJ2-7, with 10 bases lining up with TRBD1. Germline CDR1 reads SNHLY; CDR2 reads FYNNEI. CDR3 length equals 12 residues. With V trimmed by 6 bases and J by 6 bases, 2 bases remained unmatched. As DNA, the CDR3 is TGTGCCAGCAGGACAGGGGGCGGCGAGCAGTACTTC. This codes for CASRTGGGEQYF.

The CDR3 spells CASSLTMFNYGYTF. The CDR3 nucleotides are TGTGCCAGCAGTTTGACTATGTTCAACTATGGCTACACCTTC. The chain combines TRBV27 with TRBJ1-2; D gene unclear. Trimming took 3 bases from V and 2 from J, leaving 10 bases between them. The CDR3 is 14 amino acids. CDR1 MNHEY and CDR2 SMNVEV come from the germline V gene (reference sequence).

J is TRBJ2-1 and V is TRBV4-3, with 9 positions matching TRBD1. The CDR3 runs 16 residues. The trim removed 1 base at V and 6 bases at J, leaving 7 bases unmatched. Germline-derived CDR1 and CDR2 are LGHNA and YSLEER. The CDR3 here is CASSQGDRVVSNEQFF. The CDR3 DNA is TGCGCCAGCAGCCAAGGGGACAGGGTTGTCTCCAATGAGCAGTTCTTC.

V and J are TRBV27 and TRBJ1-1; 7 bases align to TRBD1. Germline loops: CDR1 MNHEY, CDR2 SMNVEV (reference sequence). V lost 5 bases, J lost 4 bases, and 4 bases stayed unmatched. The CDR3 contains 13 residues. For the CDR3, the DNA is TGTGCCAGCAGTGCCCAGGGGGGCACTGAAGCTTTCTTT. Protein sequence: CASSAQGGTEAFF.

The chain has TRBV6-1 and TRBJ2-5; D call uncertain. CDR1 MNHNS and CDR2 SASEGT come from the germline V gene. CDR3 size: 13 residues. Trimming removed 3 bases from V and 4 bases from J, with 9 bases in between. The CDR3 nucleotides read TGTGCCAGCAGTGACGCTCTGAGAGAGACCCAGTACTTC. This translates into CASSDALRETQYF.

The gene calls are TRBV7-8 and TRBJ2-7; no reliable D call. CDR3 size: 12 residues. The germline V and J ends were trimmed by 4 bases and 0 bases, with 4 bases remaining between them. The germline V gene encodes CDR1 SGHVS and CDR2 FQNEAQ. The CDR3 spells CASSSSSYEQYF. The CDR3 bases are TGTGCCAGCAGCTCATCCTCCTACGAGCAGTACTTC.

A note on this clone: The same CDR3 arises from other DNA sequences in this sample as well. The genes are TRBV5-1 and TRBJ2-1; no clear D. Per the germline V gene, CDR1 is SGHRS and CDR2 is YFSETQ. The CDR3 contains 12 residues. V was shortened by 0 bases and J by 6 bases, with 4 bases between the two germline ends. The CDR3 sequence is CASSLDSNEQFF. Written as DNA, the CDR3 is TGCGCCAGCAGCTTGGATAGCAATGAGCAGTTCTTC. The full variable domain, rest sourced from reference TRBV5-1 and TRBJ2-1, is KAGVTQTPRYLIKTRGQQVTLSCSPISGHRSVSWYQQTPGQGLQFLFEYFSETQRNKGNFPGRFSGRQFSNSRSEMNVSTLELGDSALYLCASSLDSNEQFFGPGTRLTVL.

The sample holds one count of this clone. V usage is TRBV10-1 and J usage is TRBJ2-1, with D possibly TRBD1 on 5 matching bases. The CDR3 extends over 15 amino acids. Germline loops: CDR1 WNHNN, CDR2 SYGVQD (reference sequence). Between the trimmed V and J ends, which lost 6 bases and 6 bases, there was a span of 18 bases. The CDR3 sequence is CASSYRIAYANEQFF. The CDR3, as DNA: TGCGCCAGCAGCTACAGGATCGCTTACGCCAATGAGCAGTTCTTC.

The DNA for the CDR3 is TGTGCCAGCAGCCGACAGGGGGATAATTCACCCCTCCACTTT. Translating it yields CASSRQGDNSPLHF. The rearrangement links TRBV7-9 to TRBJ1-6; 9 bases match TRBD1. CDR1 and CDR2 from the germline V gene are SEHNR and FQNEAQ (reference sequence). Trimming at V came to 5 bases and at J to 5 bases, leaving 1 base not matched to a gene. This CDR3 is built from 14 residues.

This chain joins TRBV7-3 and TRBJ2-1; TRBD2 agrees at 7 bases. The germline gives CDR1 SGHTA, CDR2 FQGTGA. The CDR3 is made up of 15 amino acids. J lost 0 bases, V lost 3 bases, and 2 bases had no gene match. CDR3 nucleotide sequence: TGTGCCAGCAGCTTCACTAGCGCCTCCTACAATGAGCAGTTCTTC. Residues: CASSFTSASYNEQFF.

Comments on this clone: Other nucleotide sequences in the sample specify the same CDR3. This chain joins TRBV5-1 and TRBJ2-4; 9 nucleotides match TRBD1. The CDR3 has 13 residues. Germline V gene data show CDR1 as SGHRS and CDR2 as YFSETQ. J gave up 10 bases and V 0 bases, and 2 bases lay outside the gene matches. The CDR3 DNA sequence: TGCGCCAGCAGCTTGGGACAGGGGGGTATTCAGTACTTC. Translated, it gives CASSLGQGGIQYF.

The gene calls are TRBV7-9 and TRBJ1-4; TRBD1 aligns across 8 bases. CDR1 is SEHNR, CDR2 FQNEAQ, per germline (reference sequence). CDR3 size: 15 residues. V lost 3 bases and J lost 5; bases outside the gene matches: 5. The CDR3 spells CASSFVDRENEKLFF. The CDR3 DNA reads TGTGCCAGCAGCTTTGTGGACAGGGAGAATGAAAAACTGTTTTTT.

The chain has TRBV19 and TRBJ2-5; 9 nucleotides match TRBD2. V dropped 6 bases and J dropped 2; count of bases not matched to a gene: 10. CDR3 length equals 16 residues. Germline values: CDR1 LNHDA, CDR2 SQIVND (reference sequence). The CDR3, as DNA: TGTGCCAGTAGCAATACCGGAACTAGCGGGCAAGAGACCCAGTACTTC. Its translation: CASSNTGTSGQETQYF. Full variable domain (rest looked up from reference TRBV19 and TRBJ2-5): DGGITQSPKYLFRKEGQNVTLSCEQNLNHDAMYWYRQDPGQGLRLIYYSQIVNDFQKGDIAEGYSVSREKKESFPLTVTSAQKNPTAFYLCASSNTGTSGQETQYFGPGTRLLVL.

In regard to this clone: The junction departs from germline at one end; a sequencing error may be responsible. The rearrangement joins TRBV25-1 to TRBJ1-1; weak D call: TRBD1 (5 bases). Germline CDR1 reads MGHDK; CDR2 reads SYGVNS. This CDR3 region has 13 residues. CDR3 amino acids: CRMPKGMNTEAFF. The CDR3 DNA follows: TGCCGCATGCCGAAGGGGATGAACACTGAAGCTTTCTTT.